The rows below give T cell receptor beta chains drawn from one sample of a study of beta chain features in type 1 diabetes. Assay: immunoSEQ multiplex PCR; the TCRdb copy retains only in-frame clones and omits some. The table records some 270,000 clones, under 8.5% of them present only once. The sequenced material came from central memory CD4+ T cells from blood. The receptors here all came from a woman aged 18-35 years in good health. The conserved cysteine and the conserved F or W are not part of the CDR3 here. The size field is filled for only some rows; it gives once, few, many or a size class.

>TRBJ2-4|few|12|TRBV6-1
ASSEATTRNIQY
>TRBJ1-2|-|12|TRBV25-1
ASSFPGQGYGYT
>TRBJ2-5|-|13|TRBV13
ASSPPTDYQETQY
>TRBJ1-2|few|10|TRBV29-1
SVGVGGLGYT
>TRBJ1-1|few|12|TRBV16
ASSRGSGGTEAF
>TRBJ2-3|few|13|TRBV5-6
ASSLAPASTDTQY
>TRBJ2-2|-|17|TRBV11-2
ASSSLPRQITSNTGELF
>TRBJ2-7|-|9|TRBV29-1
SARGAYEQY
>TRBJ1-5|-|10|TRBV28
ASLPPLGPQH
>TRBJ2-7|few|13|TRBV4-3
ASSHLSMGNREQY
>TRBJ1-5|few|11|TRBV2
ASSWNFNQPQH
>TRBJ2-1|-|13|TRBV13
ASSLLLAGYNEQF
>TRBJ1-2|-|9|TRBV20-1
SLGSPYGYT
>TRBJ1-5|few|11|TRBV7-2
ASSPNRDQPQH
>TRBJ2-2|-|12|TRBV27
ASSPLAQTGELF
>TRBJ2-1|few|12|TRBV5-1
ASSSQLAGYEQF
>TRBJ2-1|few|14|TRBV5-5
ASSGFGGTGYNEQF
>TRBJ2-1|-|15|TRBV27
ASSSILASGIYNEQF
>TRBJ1-4|few|14|TRBV7-9
ASSSATGGDNEKLF
>TRBJ2-7|-|15|TRBV15
ATSSSPRRGRTYEQY
>TRBJ2-4|many|16|TRBV28
AKSRPHFRGFTKNIQY
>TRBJ2-3|many|11|TRBV2
ASTPGSQDTQY
>TRBJ2-1|-|10|TRBV29-1
SVERVGFEQF
>TRBJ1-5|few|15|TRBV18
ASSPEGATRGGQPQH
>TRBJ1-2|-|11|TRBV5-1
ASSVQGRDGYT
>TRBJ2-5|-|10|TRBV7-2
ASSDRAETQY
>TRBJ2-3|few|10|TRBV4-3
ASSQEGDTQY
>TRBJ1-4|-|14|TRBV5-4
ASSQGGNRGNEKLF
>TRBJ2-6|few|12|TRBV30
AWNSVSGANVLT
>TRBJ1-2|-|11|TRBV29-1
SVVLPGGYGYT
>TRBJ2-1|few|11|TRBV28
ASRPDMYNEQF
>TRBJ2-5|-|12|TRBV29-1
SVEVAGVSETQY
>TRBJ2-5|few|12|TRBV4-2
ASSPETGQETQY
>TRBJ2-7|many|12|TRBV4-2
ASSQGAPYYEQY
>TRBJ2-6|many|12|TRBV2
ASSDRAGANVLT
>TRBJ1-1|many|10|TRBV15
ATSFQGLEAF
>TRBJ1-1|few|11|TRBV29-1
SGARGMNTEAF
>TRBJ2-7|few|13|TRBV7-9
ASSGRGPSSYEQY
>TRBJ2-3|-|13|TRBV5-4
ASSFEGVYTDTQY
>TRBJ2-1|few|13|TRBV7-9
ASSLRTSAYNEQF
>TRBJ1-2|-|13|TRBV15
ATSRRDGPRNGYT
>TRBJ2-6|few|14|TRBV18
ASSLDRGPGANVLT
>TRBJ2-3|few|12|TRBV10-3
ATKAFEGTDTQY
>TRBJ1-4|few|13|TRBV30
ACRDRGPSREKLF
>TRBJ1-2|many|8|TRBV29-1
SVWDYGYT
>TRBJ2-3|-|12|TRBV27
ASRSGGTTDTQY
>TRBJ2-1|many|9|TRBV19
ASSIAGEQF
>TRBJ2-7|few|11|TRBV6-5
ASSYGGTYEQY
>TRBJ1-2|many|11|TRBV28
ASDSFPNYGYT
>TRBJ2-3|few|14|TRBV4-1
ASSQGTSGGADTQY
>TRBJ1-2|-|13|TRBV28
ASSSPTGPGMGYT
>TRBJ2-7|many|11|TRBV7-2
ASSLDGGFEQY
>TRBJ2-3|-|13|TRBV18
ASSPVRGDGDTQY
>TRBJ2-5|few|13|TRBV9
ASSVGTGYQETQY
>TRBJ2-1|-|15|TRBV25-1
ASSEFLAGGVYNEQF
>TRBJ1-1|many|12|TRBV4-3
ASSQIGGNTEAF
>TRBJ1-2|-|12|TRBV27
ASSFSRAGYGYT
>TRBJ2-7|-|12|TRBV7-3
ASSFTGDPNEQY
>TRBJ2-5|few|10|TRBV18
ASSPYQETQY
>TRBJ2-5|few|13|TRBV5-1
ASSLSGQNQETQY